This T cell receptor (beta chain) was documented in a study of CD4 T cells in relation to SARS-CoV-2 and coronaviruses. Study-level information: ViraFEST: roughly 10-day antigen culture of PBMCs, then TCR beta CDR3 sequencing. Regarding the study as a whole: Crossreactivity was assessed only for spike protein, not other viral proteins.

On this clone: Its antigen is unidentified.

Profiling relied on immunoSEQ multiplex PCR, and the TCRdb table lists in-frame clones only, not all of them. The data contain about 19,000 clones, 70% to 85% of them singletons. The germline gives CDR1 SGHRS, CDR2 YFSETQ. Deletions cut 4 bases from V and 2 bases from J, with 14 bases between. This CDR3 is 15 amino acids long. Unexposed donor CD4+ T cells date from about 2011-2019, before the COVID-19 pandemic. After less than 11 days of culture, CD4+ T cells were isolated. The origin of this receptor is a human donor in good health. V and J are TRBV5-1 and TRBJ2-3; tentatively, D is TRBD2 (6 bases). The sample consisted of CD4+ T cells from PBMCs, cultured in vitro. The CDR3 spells CASSLRGLDTDTQYF. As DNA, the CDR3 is TGCGCCAGCAGCCTCCGGGGGTTAGACACAGATACGCAGTATTTT.